This TCR beta chain is drawn from a study of T cells in tumors after PD-1 blockade. Of note for this clone: Its cognate antigen is unknown.

Profiling relied on immunoSEQ multiplex PCR, and the TCRdb table lists in-frame clones only, not all of them. In the table there are 8,500 or so clones, about 62% of which are singletons. The V and J ends lost 3 bases and 0 bases, in that order; junction bases with no gene match: 10. This CDR3 is 18 amino acids long. The germline gives CDR1 LGHNT, CDR2 FRNRAP. Study-level points and caveats: About 41% of tumor TCR clonotypes were also found in blood. After therapy, most expanded exhausted CD8+ clones were absent pre-treatment, suggesting clonal replacement.

Described time point: second of two post-therapy site-matched biopsies two to three months apart. Genomic DNA template from tumor biopsies or peripheral blood, 616 ng to 6,004 ng input. This material consisted of tumor tissue, taken after anti-PD-1 treatment. The TCR was taken from a human donor with basal cell carcinoma. V and J are TRBV12-5 and TRBJ1-5, with 8 bases matching TRBD1. The CDR3 region is CASGFFLGDRNSNQPQHF. The CDR3 nucleotides read TGTGCTAGTGGTTTTTTTCTGGGGGACAGGAATAGCAATCAGCCCCAGCATTTT.